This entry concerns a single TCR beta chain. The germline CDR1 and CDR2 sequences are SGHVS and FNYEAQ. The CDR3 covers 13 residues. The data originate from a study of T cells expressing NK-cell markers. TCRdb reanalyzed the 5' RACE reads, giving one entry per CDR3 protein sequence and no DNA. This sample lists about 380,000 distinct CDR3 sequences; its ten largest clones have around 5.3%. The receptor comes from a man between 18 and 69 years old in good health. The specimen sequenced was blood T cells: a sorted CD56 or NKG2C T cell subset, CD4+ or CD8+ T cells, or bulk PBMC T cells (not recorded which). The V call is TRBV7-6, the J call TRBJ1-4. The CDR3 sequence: CASSLDREGKLFF.